These 9 T cell receptor beta chains originate from one sample sequenced in a study of blood T cell repertoires in COVID-19. This table comes from immunoSEQ multiplex PCR, and its TCRdb copy is limited to in-frame clones, with some not included. The sample has under 450,000 clones; around 88% are singletons. Sequencing input: peripheral blood. The receptors shown here come from a woman aged 60-70 years with COVID-19, enrolled during active disease.

V usage is TRBV6-5 and J usage is TRBJ1-2, with D unclear. Germline CDR1 MNHEY, CDR2 SVGAGI. V lost 4 bases, J lost 6 bases, and 9 bases lay in between. The CDR3 is 12 residues long. The CDR3 DNA reads as TGTGCCAGCAGTTTCAGAGGCGATGGCTACACCTTC. It is translated as CASSFRGDGYTF.

J is TRBJ2-2 and V is TRBV29-1; TRBD2 agrees at 8 bases. Germline V gives CDR1 SQVTM, CDR2 ANQGSEA. With 4 bases clipped from V and 5 bases from J, the junction kept 9 bases outside the gene matches. The CDR3 loop spans 15 amino acids. The CDR3 DNA sequence: TGCAGCGTTGTAGGGCTAGCGGGCTCTACCGGGGAGCTGTTTTTT. Residues: CSVVGLAGSTGELFF.

This clone was recorded only once. This chain links TRBV18 with TRBJ1-1, with 7 bases aligning to TRBD1. The V gene's germline CDR1 is KGHSH and CDR2 LQKENI. There are 16 residues in the CDR3. With 2 bases clipped from V and 0 bases from J, the junction kept 6 bases outside the gene matches. Here the CDR3 reads CASSPMTGRMNTEAFF. CDR3 bases: TGTGCCAGCTCACCAATGACAGGGCGGATGAACACTGAAGCTTTCTTT. Combining the CDR3 with reference TRBV18 and TRBJ1-1 gives the whole variable domain NAGVMQNPRHLVRRRGQEARLRCSPMKGHSHVYWYRQLPEEGLKFMVYLQKENIIDESGMPKERFSAEFPKEGPSILRIQQVVRGDSAAYFCASSPMTGRMNTEAFFGQGTRLTVV.

This clone was counted a few times. The chain has TRBV5-5 and TRBJ1-4; TRBD1 is a possible D gene (5 bases). The CDR3 is 16 amino acids. V lost 0 bases, J lost 3 bases, and 12 bases lay in between. The germline gives CDR1 SGHKS, CDR2 YYEKEE (reference sequence). The CDR3 sequence: CASSLAIGASNEKLFF. The CDR3 coding sequence is TGTGCCAGCAGCTTGGCCATTGGGGCCTCTAATGAAAAACTGTTTTTT. The complete variable domain, with remaining parts taken from reference TRBV5-5 and TRBJ1-4, reads DAGVTQSPTHLIKTRGQQVTLRCSPISGHKSVSWYQQVLGQGPQFIFQYYEKEERGRGNFPDRFSARQFPNYSSELNVNALLLGDSALYLCASSLAIGASNEKLFFGSGTQLSVL.

The genes are TRBV6-1 and TRBJ1-1; D unresolved. The length of the CDR3 is 14 residues. Germline loops: CDR1 MNHNS, CDR2 SASEGT. Trimming took off 1 base at V and 1 base at J, with 7 bases between the two ends. The CDR3 DNA follows: TGTGCCAGCAGTGAAGGAGGTGGGAACACTGAAGCTTTCTTT. Its translation: CASSEGGGNTEAFF.

This rearrangement joins TRBV18 to TRBJ2-7; 8 bases map to TRBD1. The V gene end was trimmed by 6 bases and the J gene end by 2 bases; junction bases not matched to a gene: 9. This CDR3 spans 15 amino acids. The germline V gene has CDR1 KGHSH and CDR2 LQKENI. In DNA, the CDR3 is TGTGCCAGCTCGACACGTCAGGGGGCCGCCTACGAGCAGTACTTC. As protein: CASSTRQGAAYEQYF.

The gene calls are TRBV5-1 and TRBJ1-6; D perhaps matches TRBD1 (6 bases). The germline V gene has CDR1 SGHRS and CDR2 YFSETQ. Trimming shortened V by 2 bases and J by 5 bases, and 17 bases separated the two germline ends. This CDR3 is built from 17 residues. Here the CDR3 DNA reads TGCGCCAGCAGCTTAACAGTGACACAGGGAAATAATTCACCCCTCCACTTT. Residues: CASSLTVTQGNNSPLHF.

The chain joins TRBV2 to TRBJ2-2; D is possibly TRBD1 (7 bases). This CDR3 is 14 amino acids long. Per germline, CDR1 SNHLY and CDR2 FYNNEI. CDR3 amino acids: CAKDGQGGTGELFF. CDR3 bases: TGTGCTAAGGATGGGCAGGGGGGCACCGGGGAGCTGTTTTTT.

The table lists this clone with a count of one. The chain combines TRBV7-3 with TRBJ2-2; 10 nucleotides agree with TRBD1. Germline loops: CDR1 SGHTA, CDR2 FQGTGA. V trimming: 2 bases; J trimming: 4 bases; junction bases outside the gene matches: 7. The CDR3 runs to 17 residues. Here the CDR3 reads CASSLFGTGVSTGELFF. Written as DNA, the CDR3 is TGTGCCAGCAGCTTATTTGGGACAGGGGTCTCCACCGGGGAGCTGTTTTTT.